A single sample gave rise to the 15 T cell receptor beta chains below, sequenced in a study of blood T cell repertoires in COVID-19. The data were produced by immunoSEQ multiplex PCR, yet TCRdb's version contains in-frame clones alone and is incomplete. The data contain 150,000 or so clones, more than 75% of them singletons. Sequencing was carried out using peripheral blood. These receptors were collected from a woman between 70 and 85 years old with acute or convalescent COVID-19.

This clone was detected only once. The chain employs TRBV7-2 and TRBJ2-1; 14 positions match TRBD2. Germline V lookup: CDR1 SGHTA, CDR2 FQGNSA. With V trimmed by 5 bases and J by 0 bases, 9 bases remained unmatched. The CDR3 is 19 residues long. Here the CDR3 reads CASSPGTSGGEGSYNEQFF. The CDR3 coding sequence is TGTGCCAGCAGCCCCGGGACTAGCGGGGGAGAAGGCTCCTACAATGAGCAGTTCTTC.

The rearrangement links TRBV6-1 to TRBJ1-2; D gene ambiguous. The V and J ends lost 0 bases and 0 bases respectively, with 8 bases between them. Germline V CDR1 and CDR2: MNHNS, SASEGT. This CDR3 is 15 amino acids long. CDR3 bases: TGTGCCAGCAGTGAAGCAGGCGGGACTAACTATGGCTACACCTTC. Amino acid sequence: CASSEAGGTNYGYTF.

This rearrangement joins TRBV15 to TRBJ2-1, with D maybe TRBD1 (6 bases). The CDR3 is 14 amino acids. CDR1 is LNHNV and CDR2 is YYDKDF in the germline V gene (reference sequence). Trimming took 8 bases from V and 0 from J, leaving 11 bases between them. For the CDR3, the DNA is TGTGCCACCTCTCAGGGGAGCTCCTACAATGAGCAGTTCTTC. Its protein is CATSQGSSYNEQFF.

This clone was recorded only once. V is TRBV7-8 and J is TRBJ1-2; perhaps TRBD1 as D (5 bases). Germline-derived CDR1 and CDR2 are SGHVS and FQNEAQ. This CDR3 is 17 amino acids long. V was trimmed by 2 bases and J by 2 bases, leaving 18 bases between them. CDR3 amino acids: CASSLTGAGQGNYGYTF. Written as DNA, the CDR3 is TGTGCCAGCAGCTTAACAGGAGCGGGGCAGGGCAACTATGGCTACACCTTC.

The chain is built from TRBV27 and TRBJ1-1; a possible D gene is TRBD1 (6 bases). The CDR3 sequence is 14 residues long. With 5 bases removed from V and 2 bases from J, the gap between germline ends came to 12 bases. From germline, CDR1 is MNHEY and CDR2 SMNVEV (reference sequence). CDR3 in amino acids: CASSREDSNTEAFF. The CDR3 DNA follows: TGTGCCAGCAGTAGAGAGGACAGTAACACTGAAGCTTTCTTT.

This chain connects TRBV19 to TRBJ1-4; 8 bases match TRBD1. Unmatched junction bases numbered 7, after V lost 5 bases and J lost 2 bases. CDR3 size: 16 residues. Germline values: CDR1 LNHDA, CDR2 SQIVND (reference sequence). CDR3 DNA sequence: TGTGCCAGTAGTTTCCAGGGGGCTCGGACTAATGAAAAACTGTTTTTT. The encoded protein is CASSFQGARTNEKLFF.

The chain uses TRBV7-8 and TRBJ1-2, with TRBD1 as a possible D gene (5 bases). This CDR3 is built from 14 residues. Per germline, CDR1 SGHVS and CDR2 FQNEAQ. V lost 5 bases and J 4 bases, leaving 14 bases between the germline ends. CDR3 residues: CASSLPGSPYGYTF. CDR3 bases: TGTGCCAGCAGCCTTCCAGGGTCCCCCTATGGCTACACCTTC.

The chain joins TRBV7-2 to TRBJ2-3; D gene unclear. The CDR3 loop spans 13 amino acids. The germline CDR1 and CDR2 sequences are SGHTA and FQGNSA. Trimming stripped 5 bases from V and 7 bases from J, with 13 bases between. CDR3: CASSETRQHTQYF. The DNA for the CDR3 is TGTGCCAGCAGCGAAACGCGGCAGCATACGCAGTATTTT.

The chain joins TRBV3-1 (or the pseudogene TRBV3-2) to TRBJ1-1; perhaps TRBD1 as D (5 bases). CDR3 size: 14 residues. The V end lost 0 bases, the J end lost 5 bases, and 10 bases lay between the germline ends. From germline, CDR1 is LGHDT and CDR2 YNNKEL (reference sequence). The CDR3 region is CASSQDAGKTEAFF. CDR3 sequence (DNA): TGTGCCAGCAGCCAAGATGCAGGGAAAACTGAAGCTTTCTTT.

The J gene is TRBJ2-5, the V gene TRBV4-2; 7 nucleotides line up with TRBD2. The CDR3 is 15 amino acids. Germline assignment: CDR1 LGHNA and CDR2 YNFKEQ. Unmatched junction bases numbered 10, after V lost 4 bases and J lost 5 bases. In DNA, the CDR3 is TGTGCCAGCAGCCCGAACCGCCGGGGGGAGGAGACCCAGTACTTC. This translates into CASSPNRRGEETQYF.

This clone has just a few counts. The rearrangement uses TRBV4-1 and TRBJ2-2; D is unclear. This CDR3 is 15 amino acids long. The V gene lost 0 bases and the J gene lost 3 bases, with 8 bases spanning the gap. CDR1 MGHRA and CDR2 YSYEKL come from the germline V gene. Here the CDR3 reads CASSQEAGYTGELFF. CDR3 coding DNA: TGCGCCAGCAGCCAAGAGGCAGGATACACCGGGGAGCTGTTTTTT.

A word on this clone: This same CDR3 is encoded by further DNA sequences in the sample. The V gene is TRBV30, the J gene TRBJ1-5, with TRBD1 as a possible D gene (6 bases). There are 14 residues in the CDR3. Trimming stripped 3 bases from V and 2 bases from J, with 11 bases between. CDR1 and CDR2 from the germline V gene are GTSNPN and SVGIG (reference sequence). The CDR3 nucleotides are TGTGCCTGGAGGGGGGCGGGCGGCAATCAGCCCCAGCATTTT. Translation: CAWRGAGGNQPQHF.

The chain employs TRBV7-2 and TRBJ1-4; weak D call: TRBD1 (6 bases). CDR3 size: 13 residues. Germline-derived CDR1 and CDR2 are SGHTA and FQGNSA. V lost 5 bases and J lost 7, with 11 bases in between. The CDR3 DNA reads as TGTGCCAGCAGCGCCAGGGGTTCTGAAAAACTGTTTTTT. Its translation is CASSARGSEKLFF.

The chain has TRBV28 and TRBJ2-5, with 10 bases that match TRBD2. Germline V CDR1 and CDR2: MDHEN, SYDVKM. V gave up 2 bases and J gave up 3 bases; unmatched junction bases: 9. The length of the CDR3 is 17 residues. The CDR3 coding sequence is TGTGCCAGCAGTTTAAAAGTAGGACTAGCGGACGAAGAGACCCAGTACTTC. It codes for CASSLKVGLADEETQYF.

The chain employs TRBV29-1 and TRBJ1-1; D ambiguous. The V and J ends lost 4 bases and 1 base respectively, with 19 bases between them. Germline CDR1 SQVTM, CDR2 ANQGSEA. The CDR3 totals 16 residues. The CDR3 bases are TGCAGCGTTGCCCTCCGGAGCCTGGGTACGAACACTGAAGCTTTCTTT. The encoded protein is CSVALRSLGTNTEAFF.